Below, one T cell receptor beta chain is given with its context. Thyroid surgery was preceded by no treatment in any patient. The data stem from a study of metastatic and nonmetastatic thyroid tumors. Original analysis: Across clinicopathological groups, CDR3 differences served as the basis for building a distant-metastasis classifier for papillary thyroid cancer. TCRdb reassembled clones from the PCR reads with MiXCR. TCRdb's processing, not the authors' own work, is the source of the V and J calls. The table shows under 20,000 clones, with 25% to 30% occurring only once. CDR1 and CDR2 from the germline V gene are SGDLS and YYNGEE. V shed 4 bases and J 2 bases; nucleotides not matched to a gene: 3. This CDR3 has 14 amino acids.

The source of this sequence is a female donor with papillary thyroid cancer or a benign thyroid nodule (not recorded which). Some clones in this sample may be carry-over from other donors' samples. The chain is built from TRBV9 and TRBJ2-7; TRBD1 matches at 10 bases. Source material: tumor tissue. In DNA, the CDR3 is TGTGCCAGCAGCTCCGGGACAGGGGCCTACGAGCAGTACTTC. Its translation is CASSSGTGAYEQYF.